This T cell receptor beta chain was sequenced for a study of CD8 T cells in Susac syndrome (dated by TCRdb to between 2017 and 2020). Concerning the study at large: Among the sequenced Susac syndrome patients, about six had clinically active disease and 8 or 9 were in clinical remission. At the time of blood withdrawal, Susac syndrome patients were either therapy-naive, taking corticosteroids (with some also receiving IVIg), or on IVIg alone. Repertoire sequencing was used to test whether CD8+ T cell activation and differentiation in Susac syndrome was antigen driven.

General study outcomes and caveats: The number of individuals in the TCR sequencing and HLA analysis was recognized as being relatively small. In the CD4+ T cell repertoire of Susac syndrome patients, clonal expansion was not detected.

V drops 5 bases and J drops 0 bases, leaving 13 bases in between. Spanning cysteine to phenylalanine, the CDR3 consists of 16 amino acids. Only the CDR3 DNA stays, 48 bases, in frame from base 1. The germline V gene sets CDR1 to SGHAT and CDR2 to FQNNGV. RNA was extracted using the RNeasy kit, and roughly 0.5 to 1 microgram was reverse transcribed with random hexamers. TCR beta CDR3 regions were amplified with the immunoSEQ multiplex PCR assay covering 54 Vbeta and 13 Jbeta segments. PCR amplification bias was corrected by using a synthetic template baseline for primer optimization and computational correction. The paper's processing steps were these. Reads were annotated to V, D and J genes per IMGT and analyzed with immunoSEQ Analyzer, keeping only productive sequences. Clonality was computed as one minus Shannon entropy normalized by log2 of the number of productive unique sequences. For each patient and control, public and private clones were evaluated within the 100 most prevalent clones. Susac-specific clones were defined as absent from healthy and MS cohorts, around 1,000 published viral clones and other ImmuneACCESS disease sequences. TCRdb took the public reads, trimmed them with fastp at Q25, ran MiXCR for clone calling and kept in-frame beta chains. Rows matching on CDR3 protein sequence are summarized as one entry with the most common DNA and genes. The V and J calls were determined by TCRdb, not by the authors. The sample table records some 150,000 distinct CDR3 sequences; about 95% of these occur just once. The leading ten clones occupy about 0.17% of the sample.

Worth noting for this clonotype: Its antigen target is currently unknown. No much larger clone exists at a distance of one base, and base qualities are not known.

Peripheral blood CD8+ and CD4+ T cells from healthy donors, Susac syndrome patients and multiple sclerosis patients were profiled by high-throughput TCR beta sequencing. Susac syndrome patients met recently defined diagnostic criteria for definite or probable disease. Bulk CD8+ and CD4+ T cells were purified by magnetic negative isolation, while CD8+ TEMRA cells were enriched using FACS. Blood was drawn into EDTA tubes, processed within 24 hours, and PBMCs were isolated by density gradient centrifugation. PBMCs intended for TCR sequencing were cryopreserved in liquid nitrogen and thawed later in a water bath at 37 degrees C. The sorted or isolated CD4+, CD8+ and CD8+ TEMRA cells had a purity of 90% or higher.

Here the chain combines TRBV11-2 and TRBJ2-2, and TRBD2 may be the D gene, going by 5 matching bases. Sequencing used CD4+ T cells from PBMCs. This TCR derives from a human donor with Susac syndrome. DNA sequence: TGTGCCAGCAGCCCATTCTCGGGGTCGAACACCGGGGAGCTGTTTTTT. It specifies CASSPFSGSNTGELFF.